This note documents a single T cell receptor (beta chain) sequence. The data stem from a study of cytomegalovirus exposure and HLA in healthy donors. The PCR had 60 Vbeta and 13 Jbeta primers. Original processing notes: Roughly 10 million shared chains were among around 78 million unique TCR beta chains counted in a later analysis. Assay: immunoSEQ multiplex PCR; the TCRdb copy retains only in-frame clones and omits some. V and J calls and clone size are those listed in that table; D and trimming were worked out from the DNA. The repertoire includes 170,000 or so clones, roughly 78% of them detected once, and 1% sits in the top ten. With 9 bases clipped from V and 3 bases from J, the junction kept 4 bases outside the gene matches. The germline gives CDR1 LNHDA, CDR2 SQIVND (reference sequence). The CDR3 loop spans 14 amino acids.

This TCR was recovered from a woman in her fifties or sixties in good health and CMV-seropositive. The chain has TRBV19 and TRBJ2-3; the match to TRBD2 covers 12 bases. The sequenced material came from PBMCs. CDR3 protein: CASHGLAGTDTQYF. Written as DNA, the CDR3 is TGTGCCAGCCATGGACTAGCGGGAACAGATACGCAGTATTTT.